The next 5 T cell receptor beta chains were all read from a single sample in a study of tumor-infiltrating lymphocytes in localized non-small cell lung cancer. Repertoires were generated with immunoSEQ multiplex PCR, while TCRdb's copy carries only in-frame clones and drops some. Among 15,000 to 20,000 clones listed, around 80% were seen once. The sample was lung tumor tissue. The receptor set was obtained from a human donor with non-small cell lung cancer.

The chain couples TRBV18 to TRBJ2-3; weak D call: TRBD2 (6 bases). Trimming cost V 6 bases and J 6 bases, with 13 bases left between them. The CDR3 contains 13 residues. CDR1 KGHSH and CDR2 LQKENI come from the germline V gene. CDR3 DNA: TGTGCCAGCTCCCCGCAAGGGAGGGATACGCAGTATTTT. Translating gives CASSPQGRDTQYF.

The V gene is TRBV7-2, the J gene TRBJ1-2; D gene unclear. With 5 bases removed from V and 0 bases from J, the gap between germline ends came to 13 bases. The CDR3 sequence is 15 residues long. The germline V gene has CDR1 SGHTA and CDR2 FQGNSA. The CDR3 nucleotides are TGTGCCAGCAGCAGACGTAACCCAGCTAACTATGGCTACACCTTC. It codes for CASSRRNPANYGYTF.

V and J are TRBV28 and TRBJ1-1; a weak D match, TRBD1 (5 bases). V dropped 1 base and J dropped 5 bases, with 11 bases sitting between them. Germline assignment: CDR1 MDHEN and CDR2 SYDVKM. This CDR3 comprises 14 residues. DNA for the CDR3: TGTGCCAGCAGTTTATTAAGGGGAGGAACTGAAGCTTTCTTT. It specifies CASSLLRGGTEAFF.

The J gene is TRBJ2-3, the V gene TRBV20-1; no reliable D call. The germline V and J ends were trimmed by 4 bases and 10 bases, with 12 bases remaining between them. The CDR3 extends over 11 amino acids. CDR1 and CDR2 (germline): DFQATT, SNEGSKA (reference sequence). For the CDR3, the DNA is TGCAGTGCTACCCTATCTCTCGCGCAGTATTTT. Amino acids: CSATLSLAQYF.

This chain links TRBV11-2 with TRBJ1-5, with D hard to call. This CDR3 comprises 13 residues. Germline V gene data show CDR1 as SGHAT and CDR2 as FQNNGV. Trimming removed 1 base from V and 4 bases from J, with 5 bases in between. In nucleotides, the CDR3 is TGTGCCAGCAGCTTAGGTTTAAATCAGCCCCAGCATTTT. Translated, it gives CASSLGLNQPQHF.